A selection of T cell receptor beta chains follows, all from one sample in a study of human T cells and chemical hapten exposure. From the RACE reads, TCRdb called clonotypes with MiXCR, one entry per CDR3 protein. The sample includes 100,000 or so distinct CDR3 sequences, less than 35% seen only once; the top ten take 2.5% to 3%. The starting material was whole blood, obtained in connection with sensitization to the hapten diphenylcyclopropenone (DPC). The origin of the receptors is a middle-aged man with alopecia areata. Some clones in this sample may be carry-over from other donors' samples. CDR3s include the opening cysteine and the closing phenylalanine or tryptophan. The D gene is left open where the match is weak. Clone size, where shown, is once, few, many, or a class for clones that have expanded.

DNA | CDR3 | J | size | V | D
TGTGCCACCAGTCCCCCTGGACCCCGCACAGATACGCAGTATTTT | CATSPPGPRTDTQYF | TRBJ2-3 | few | TRBV24-1 | .
TGTGCCAGCAGCTTAGTGGGGCCGAGAGATGAGCAGTTCTTC | CASSLVGPRDEQFF | TRBJ2-1 | few | TRBV7-9 | .
TGTGCCACCAGTGATGGGGGACAGGGGCCAGATACGCAGTATTTT | CATSDGGQGPDTQYF | TRBJ2-3 | . | TRBV24-1 | TRBD1
TGCGCCAGCAGCTTCTGGAGGAGCACAGATACGCAGTATTTT | CASSFWRSTDTQYF | TRBJ2-3 | . | TRBV5-1 | .
TGTGCCAGCGGGACTAGCGGAAGATGGAATGAGCAGTTCTTC | CASGTSGRWNEQFF | TRBJ2-1 | once | TRBV7-2 | TRBD2
TGTGCCAGCAGCGAACAAGACACTGAAGCTTTCTTT | CASSEQDTEAFF | TRBJ1-1 | . | TRBV28 | .
TGTGCCAGCAGTTTTAGGGGTGGAGGAAACACCATATATTTT | CASSFRGGGNTIYF | TRBJ1-3 | few | TRBV12-3/TRBV12-4 | .
TGTGCCAGCAGTCCCAGGACGGAGTTGAACACTGAAGCTTTCTTT | CASSPRTELNTEAFF | TRBJ1-1 | . | TRBV28 | .
TGTGCCATCAAGGGATCCTCGTCAGATACGCAGTATTTT | CAIKGSSSDTQYF | TRBJ2-3 | . | TRBV10-3 | .
TGCAGTGCACAGTCCACTCGACTAGCGGGAGTGAGGACCGGGGAGCTGTTTTTT | CSAQSTRLAGVRTGELFF | TRBJ2-2 | . | TRBV20-1 | TRBD2
TGTGCCAGCAGTTTCGGTAGCGGGAGCCCCGGGGAGCTGTTTTTT | CASSFGSGSPGELFF | TRBJ2-2 | . | TRBV12-3/TRBV12-4 | TRBD2
TGTGCCAGTATCTCACCACAGGGCTACGAGCAGTACTTC | CASISPQGYEQYF | TRBJ2-7 | few | TRBV19 | .
TGCAGCGTTGAAGATTGGTTGAACACTGAAGCTTTCTTT | CSVEDWLNTEAFF | TRBJ1-1 | few | TRBV29-1 | .
TGTGCCTGGAGTCTTGACAGGAATCAGCCCCAGCATTTT | CAWSLDRNQPQHF | TRBJ1-5 | . | TRBV30 | .
TGTGCCAGCATCATCTGGGGTGGGCACACTGAAGCTTTCTTT | CASIIWGGHTEAFF | TRBJ1-1 | . | TRBV12-3/TRBV12-4 | .
TGTGCCAGCAGGGACGGACAGAATCACTATCAGCCCCAGCATTTT | CASRDGQNHYQPQHF | TRBJ1-5 | . | TRBV12-3/TRBV12-4 | .
TGTGCCAGCAGCTCCGGACTAGCGGGAGCAGATACGCAGTATTTT | CASSSGLAGADTQYF | TRBJ2-3 | . | TRBV7-2 | TRBD2
TGTGCCAGCAGAACCGTCGCCGGGACAGGGGGCTCTGGGGCCAACGTCCTGACTTTC | CASRTVAGTGGSGANVLTF | TRBJ2-6 | few | TRBV6-1 | TRBD1
TGCAGTGCAAGCTCTGGACGGATATCCTACGAGCAGTACTTC | CSASSGRISYEQYF | TRBJ2-7 | . | TRBV20-1 | .
TGCGCCAGCAGCGTAGACAGGGGGGCCTCCTACGAGCAGTACTTC | CASSVDRGASYEQYF | TRBJ2-7 | few | TRBV5-1 | TRBD1